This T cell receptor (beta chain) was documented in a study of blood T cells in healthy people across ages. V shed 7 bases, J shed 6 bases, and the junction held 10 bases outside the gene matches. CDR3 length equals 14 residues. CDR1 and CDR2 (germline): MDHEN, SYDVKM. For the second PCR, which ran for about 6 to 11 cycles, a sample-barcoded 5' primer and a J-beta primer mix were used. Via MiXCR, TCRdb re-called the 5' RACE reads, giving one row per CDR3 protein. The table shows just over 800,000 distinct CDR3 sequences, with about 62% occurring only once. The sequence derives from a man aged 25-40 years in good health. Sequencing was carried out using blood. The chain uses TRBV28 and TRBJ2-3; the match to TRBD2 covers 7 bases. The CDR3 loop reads CASTTGGPADTQYF. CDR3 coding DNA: TGTGCCAGCACCACGGGGGGTCCCGCGGATACGCAGTATTTT.